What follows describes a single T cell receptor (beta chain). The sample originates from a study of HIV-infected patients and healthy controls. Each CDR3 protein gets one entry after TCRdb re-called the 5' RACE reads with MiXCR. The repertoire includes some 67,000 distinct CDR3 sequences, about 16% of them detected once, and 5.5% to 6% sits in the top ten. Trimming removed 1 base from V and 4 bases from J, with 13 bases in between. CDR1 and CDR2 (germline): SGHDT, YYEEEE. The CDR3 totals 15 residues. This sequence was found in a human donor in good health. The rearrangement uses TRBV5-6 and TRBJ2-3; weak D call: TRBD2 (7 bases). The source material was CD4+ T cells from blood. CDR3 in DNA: TGTGCCAGCAGCTTGCCGGGCGGGGGCCCAGATACGCAGTATTTT. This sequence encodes CASSLPGGGPDTQYF.